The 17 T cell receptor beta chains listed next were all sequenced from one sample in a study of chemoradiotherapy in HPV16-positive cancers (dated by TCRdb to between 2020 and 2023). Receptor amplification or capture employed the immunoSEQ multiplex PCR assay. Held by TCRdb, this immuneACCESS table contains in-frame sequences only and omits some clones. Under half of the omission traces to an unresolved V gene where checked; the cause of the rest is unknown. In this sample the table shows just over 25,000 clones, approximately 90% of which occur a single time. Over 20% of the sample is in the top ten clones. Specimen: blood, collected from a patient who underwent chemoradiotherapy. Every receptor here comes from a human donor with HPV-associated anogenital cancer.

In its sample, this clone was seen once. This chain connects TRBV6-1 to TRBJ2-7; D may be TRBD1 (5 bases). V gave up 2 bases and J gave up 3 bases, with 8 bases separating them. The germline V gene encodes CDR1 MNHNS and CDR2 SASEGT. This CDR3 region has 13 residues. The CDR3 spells CASSEIGVYEQYF. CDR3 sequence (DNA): TGTGCCAGCAGTGAAATAGGGGTCTACGAGCAGTACTTC.

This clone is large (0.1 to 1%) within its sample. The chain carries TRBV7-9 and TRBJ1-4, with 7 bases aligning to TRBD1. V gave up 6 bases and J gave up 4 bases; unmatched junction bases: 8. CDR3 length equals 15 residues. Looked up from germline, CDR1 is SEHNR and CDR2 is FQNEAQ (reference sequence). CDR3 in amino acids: CASSPEDRSNEKLFF. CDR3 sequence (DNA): TGTGCCAGCAGTCCCGAGGACAGGAGTAATGAAAAACTGTTTTTT.

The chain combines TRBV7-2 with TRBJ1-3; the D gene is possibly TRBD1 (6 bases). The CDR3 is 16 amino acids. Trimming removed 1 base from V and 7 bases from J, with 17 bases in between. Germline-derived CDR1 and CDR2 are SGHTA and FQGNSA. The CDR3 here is CASSLGGQGTANTIYF. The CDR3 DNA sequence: TGTGCCAGCAGCTTAGGGGGACAAGGGACGGCCAACACCATATATTTT. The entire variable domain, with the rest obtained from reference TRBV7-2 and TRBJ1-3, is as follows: GAGVSQSPSNKVTEKGKDVELRCDPISGHTALYWYRQSLGQGLEFLIYFQGNSAPDKSGLPSDRFSAERTGGSVSTLTIQRTQQEDSAVYLCASSLGGQGTANTIYFGEGSWLTVV.

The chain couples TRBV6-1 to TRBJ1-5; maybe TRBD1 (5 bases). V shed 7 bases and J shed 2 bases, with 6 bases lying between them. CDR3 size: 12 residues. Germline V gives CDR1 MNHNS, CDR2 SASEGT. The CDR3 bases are TGTGCCAGCACGACAGGCAATCAGCCCCAGCATTTT. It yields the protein CASTTGNQPQHF.

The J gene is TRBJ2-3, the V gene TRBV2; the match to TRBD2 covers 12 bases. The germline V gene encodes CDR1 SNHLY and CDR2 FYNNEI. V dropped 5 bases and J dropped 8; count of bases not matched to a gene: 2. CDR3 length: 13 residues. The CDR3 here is CASSLAGGGTQYF. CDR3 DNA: TGTGCCAGCAGTCTAGCGGGGGGGGGTACGCAGTATTTT. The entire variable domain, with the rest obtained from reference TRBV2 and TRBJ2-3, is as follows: EPEVTQTPSHQVTQMGQEVILRCVPISNHLYFYWYRQILGQKVEFLVSFYNNEISEKSEIFDDQFSVERPDGSNFTLKIRSTKLEDSAMYFCASSLAGGGTQYFGPGTRLTVL.

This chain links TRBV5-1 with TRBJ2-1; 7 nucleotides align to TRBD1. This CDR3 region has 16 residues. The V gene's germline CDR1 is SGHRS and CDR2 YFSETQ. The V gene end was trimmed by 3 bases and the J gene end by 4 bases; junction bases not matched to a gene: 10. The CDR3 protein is CASSSWDRRDYNEQFF. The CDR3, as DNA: TGCGCCAGCAGCTCTTGGGACAGAAGGGATTACAATGAGCAGTTCTTC.

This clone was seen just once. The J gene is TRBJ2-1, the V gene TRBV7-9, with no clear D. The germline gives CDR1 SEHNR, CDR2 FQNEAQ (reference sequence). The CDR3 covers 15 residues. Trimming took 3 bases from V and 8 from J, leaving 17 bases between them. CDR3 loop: CASSFPGRSIHEQFF. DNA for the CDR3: TGTGCCAGCAGCTTCCCCGGGCGCAGCATTCATGAGCAGTTCTTC.

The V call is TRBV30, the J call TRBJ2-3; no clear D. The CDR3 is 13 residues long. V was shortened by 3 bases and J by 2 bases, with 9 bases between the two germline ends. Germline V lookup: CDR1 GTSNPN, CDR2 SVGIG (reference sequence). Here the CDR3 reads CAWRPSSTDTQYF. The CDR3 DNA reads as TGTGCCTGGAGACCATCCTCCACAGATACGCAGTATTTT.

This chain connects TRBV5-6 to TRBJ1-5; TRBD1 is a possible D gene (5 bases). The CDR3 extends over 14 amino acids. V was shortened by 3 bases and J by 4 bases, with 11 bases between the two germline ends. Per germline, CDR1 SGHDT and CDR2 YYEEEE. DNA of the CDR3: TGTGCCAGCAGCTCCCGGGGGGTAAATCAGCCCCAGCATTTT. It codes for CASSSRGVNQPQHF.

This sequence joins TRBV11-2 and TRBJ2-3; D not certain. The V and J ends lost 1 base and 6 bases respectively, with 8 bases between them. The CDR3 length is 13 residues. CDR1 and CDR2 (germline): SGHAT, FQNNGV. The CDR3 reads CASSLAESDTQYF. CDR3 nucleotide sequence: TGTGCCAGCAGCTTAGCAGAGTCCGATACGCAGTATTTT.

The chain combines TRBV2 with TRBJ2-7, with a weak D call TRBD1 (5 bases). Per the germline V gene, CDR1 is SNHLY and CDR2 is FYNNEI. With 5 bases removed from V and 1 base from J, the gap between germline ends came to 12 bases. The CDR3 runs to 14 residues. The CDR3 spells CASSIRTSSYEQYF. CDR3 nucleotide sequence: TGTGCCAGCAGTATCCGGACATCTTCCTACGAGCAGTACTTC.

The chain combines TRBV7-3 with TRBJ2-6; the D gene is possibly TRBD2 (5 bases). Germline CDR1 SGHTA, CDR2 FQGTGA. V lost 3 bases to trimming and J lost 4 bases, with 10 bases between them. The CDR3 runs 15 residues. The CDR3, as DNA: TGTGCCAGCAGCTTGGGGAGTCCGGGGGCCAACGTCCTGACTTTC. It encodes CASSLGSPGANVLTF.

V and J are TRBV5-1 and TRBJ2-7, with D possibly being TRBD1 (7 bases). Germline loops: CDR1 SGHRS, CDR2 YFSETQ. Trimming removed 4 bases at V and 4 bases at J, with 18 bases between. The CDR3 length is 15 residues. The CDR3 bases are TGCGCCAGCAGCGATAGGGCGGGGACAGCTTACGAGCAGTACTTC. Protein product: CASSDRAGTAYEQYF.

This CDR3 is CASSPPTGQGAYGYTF. The CDR3 bases are TGTGCCAGCTCACCACCGACGGGACAGGGGGCCTATGGCTACACCTTC. The chain recombines TRBV18 with TRBJ1-2; TRBD1 matches 12 bases. The CDR3 sequence is 16 residues long. The V gene's germline CDR1 is KGHSH and CDR2 LQKENI. With 0 bases clipped from V and 4 bases from J, the junction kept 3 bases outside the gene matches.

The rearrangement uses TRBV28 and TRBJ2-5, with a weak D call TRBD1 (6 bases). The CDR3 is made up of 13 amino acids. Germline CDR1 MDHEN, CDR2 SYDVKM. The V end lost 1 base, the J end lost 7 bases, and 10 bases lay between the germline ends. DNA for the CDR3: TGTGCCAGCAGTTTATTCAAAGGGGGGACCCAGTACTTC. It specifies CASSLFKGGTQYF.

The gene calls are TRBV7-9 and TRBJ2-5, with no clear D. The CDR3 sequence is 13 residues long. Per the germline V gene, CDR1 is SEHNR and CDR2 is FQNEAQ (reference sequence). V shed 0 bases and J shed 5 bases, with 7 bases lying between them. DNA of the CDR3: TGTGCCAGCAGCTTAGCGTTGCGGGAGACCCAGTACTTC. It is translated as CASSLALRETQYF.

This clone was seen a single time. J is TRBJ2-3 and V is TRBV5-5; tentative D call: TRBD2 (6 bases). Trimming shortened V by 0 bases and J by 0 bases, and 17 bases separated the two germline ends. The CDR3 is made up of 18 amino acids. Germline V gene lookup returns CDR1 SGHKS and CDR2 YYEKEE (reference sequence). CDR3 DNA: TGTGCCAGCAGCTTGGTAGGTAGCGGAGGCCCTAGCACAGATACGCAGTATTTT. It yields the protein CASSLVGSGGPSTDTQYF.